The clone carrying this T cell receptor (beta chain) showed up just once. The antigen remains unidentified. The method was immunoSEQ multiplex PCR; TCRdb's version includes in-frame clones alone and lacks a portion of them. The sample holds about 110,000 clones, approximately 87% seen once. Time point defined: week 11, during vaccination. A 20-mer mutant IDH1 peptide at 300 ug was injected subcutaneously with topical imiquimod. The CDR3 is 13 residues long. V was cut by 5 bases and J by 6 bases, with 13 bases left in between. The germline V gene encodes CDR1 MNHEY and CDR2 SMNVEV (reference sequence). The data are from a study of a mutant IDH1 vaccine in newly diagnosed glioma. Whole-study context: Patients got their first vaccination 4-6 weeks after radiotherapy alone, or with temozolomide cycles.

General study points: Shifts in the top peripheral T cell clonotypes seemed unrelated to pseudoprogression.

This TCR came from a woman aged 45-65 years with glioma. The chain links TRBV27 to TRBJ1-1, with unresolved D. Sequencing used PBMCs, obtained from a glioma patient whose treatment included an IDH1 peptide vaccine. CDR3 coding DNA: TGTGCCAGCAGTCCAGTAAAGGTCTCTGAAGCTTTCTTT. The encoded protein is CASSPVKVSEAFF.